This TCR beta chain was documented in a study of T cell repertoires in cytomegalovirus infection. In the study overall: Both CMV infection and a matching HLA type were indicated by public TCR beta signatures.

General observations from the study: There were carriers of CMV plus the relevant HLA, and cumulative public TCR beta family frequency identified them. Dominating the ex vivo response were TCR beta clonotypes that were CMV-specific and HLA-C-restricted.

From germline, CDR1 is SGHTA and CDR2 FQGNSA. The CDR3 extends over 13 amino acids. V gave up 3 bases and J gave up 6 bases, with 9 bases separating them. As regards this clonotype: Its antigen is unidentified.

TCRdb reanalysed the reads using MiXCR and keeps one entry per CDR3 protein. The repertoire holds under 850,000 distinct CDR3 sequences, under 40% seen once, with under 3% in the top ten. J is TRBJ2-1 and V is TRBV7-2, with D perhaps matching TRBD2 (6 bases). This TCR came from a human donor in good health (CMV status not recorded). Some clones in this sample may be carry-over from other donors' samples. Specimen: PBMCs. Written as DNA, the CDR3 is TGTGCCAGCAGCTTCGTCGGGGGCAATGAGCAGTTCTTC. This codes for CASSFVGGNEQFF.